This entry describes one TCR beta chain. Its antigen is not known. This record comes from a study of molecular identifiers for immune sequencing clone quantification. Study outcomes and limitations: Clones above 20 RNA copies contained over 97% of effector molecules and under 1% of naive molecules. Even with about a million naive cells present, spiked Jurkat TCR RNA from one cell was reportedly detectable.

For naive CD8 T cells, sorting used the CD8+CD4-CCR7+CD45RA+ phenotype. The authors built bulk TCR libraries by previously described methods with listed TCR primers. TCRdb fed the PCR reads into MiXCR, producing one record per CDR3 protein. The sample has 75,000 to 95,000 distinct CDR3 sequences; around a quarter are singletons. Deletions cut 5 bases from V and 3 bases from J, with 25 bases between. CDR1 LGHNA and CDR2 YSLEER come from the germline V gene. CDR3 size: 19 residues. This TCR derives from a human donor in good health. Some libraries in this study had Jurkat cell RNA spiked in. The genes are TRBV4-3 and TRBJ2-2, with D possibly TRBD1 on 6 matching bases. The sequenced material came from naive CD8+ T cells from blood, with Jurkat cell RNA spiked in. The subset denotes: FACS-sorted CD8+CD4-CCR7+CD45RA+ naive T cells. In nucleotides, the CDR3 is TGCGCCAGCAGCGGCGAAGTGCTTCCAAGGGCAGGGGACACCGGGGAGCTGTTTTTT. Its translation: CASSGEVLPRAGDTGELFF.